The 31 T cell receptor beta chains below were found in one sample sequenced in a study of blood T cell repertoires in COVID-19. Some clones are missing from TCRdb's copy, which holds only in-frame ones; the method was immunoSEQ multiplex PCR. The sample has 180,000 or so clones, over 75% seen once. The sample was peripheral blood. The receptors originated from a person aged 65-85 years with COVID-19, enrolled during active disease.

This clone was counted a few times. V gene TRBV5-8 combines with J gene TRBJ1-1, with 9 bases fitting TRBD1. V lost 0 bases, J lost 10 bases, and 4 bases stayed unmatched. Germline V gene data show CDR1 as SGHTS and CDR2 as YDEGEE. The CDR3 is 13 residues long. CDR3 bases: TGTGCCAGCAGCTTGGGAGGACAGGGGCCAGCTTTCTTT. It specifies CASSLGGQGPAFF. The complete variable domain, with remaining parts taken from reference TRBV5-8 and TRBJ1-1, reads EAGVTQSPTHLIKTRGQQATLRCSPISGHTSVYWYQQALGLGLQFLLWYDEGEERNRGNFPPRFSGRQFPNYSSELNVNALELEDSALYLCASSLGGQGPAFFGQGTRLTVV.

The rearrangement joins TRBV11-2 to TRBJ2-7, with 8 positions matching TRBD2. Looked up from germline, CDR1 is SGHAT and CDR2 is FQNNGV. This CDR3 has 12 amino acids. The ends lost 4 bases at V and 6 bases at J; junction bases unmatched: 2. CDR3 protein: CASSSGGAEQYF. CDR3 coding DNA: TGTGCCAGCAGCTCGGGGGGGGCCGAGCAGTACTTC.

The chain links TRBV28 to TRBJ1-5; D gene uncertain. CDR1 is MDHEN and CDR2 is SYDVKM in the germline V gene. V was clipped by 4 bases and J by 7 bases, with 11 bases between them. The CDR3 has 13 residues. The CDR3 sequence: CASSSFGEQPQHF. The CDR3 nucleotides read TGTGCCAGCAGTTCATTCGGGGAACAGCCCCAGCATTTT.

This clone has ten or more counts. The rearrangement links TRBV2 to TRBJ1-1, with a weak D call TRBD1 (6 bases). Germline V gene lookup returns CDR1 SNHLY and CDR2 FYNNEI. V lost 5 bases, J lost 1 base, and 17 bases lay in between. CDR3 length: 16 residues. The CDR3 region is CASSSQGGRSNTEAFF. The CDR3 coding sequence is TGTGCCAGCAGTTCTCAAGGGGGACGGTCGAACACTGAAGCTTTCTTT.

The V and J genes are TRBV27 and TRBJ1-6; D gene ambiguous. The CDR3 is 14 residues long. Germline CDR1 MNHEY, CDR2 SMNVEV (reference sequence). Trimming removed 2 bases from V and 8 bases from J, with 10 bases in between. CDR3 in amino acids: CASSLGGWDSPLHF. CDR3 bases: TGTGCCAGCAGTTTAGGAGGGTGGGATTCACCCCTCCACTTT.

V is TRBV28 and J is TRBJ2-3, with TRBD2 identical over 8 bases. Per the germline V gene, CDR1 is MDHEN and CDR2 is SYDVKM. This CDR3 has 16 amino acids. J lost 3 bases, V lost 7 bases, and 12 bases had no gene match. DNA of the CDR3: TGTGCCAGCAAGGCTAGCGGGCCCGGCAGGACAGATACGCAGTATTTT. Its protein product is CASKASGPGRTDTQYF.

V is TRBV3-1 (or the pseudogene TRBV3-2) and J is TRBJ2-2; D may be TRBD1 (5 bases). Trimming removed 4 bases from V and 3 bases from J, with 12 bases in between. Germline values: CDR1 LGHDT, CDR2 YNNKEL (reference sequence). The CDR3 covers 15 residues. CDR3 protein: CASSPQVAHTGELFF. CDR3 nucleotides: TGTGCCAGCAGCCCACAGGTAGCCCACACCGGGGAGCTGTTTTTT.

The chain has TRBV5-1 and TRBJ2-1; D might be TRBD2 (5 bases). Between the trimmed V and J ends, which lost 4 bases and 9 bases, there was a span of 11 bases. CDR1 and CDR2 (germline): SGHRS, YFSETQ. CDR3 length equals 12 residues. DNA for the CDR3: TGCGCCAGCAGCCCCCCGGGGAGTGAGCAGTTCTTC. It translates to CASSPPGSEQFF.

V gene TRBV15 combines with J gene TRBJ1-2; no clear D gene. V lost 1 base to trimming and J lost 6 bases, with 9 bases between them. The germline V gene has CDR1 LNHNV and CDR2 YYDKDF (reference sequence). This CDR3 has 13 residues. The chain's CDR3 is CATSRAGLDGYTF. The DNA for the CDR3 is TGTGCCACCAGCAGAGCCGGACTGGATGGCTACACCTTC.

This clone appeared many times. The CDR3 protein is CASSLAPSTSTGELFF. In DNA, the CDR3 is TGTGCCAGCAGCTTAGCCCCGTCCACTAGCACCGGGGAGCTGTTTTTT. The gene calls are TRBV7-2 and TRBJ2-2; weak D call: TRBD2 (5 bases). The CDR3 has 16 amino acids. V was clipped by 0 bases and J by 4 bases, with 12 bases between them. CDR1 SGHTA and CDR2 FQGNSA come from the germline V gene.

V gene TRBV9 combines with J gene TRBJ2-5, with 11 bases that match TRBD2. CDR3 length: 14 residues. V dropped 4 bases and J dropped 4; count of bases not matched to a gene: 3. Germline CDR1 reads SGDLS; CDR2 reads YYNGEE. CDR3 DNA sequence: TGTGCCAGCAGCAGACTAGCGGGATTAGAGACCCAGTACTTC. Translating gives CASSRLAGLETQYF.

CDR3 sequence (DNA): TGTGCCAGCAGCTTAGGGACATCGGGCTATGGCTACACCTTC. Protein product: CASSLGTSGYGYTF. The chain joins TRBV11-3 to TRBJ1-2, with D maybe TRBD1 (5 bases). Germline-derived CDR1 and CDR2 are SGHNT and YENEEA. The V end was cut by 1 base, the J end by 4 bases, with 10 bases between. The CDR3 is 14 residues long.

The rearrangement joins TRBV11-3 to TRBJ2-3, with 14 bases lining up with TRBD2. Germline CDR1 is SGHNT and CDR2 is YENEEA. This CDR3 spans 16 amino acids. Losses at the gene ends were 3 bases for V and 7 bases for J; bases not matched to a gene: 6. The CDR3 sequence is CASSFGTSGRINTQYF. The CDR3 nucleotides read TGTGCCAGCAGCTTTGGGACTAGCGGGAGAATAAATACGCAGTATTTT.

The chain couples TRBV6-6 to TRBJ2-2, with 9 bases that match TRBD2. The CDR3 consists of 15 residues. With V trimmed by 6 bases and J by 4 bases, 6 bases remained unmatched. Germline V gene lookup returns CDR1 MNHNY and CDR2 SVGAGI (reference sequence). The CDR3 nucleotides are TGTGCCAGCAGACAGGTAGCGGGAGCCACCGGGGAGCTGTTTTTT. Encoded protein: CASRQVAGATGELFF.

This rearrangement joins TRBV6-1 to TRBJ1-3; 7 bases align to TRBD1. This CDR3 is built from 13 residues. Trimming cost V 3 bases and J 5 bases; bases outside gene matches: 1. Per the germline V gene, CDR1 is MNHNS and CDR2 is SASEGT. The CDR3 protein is CASSETGRNTIYF. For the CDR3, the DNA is TGTGCCAGCAGTGAGACAGGGAGAAACACCATATATTTT.

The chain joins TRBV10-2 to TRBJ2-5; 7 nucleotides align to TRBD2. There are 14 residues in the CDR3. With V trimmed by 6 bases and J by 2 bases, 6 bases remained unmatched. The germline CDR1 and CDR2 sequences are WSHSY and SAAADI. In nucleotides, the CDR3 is TGCGCCAGCAGCAACGGGGGGATACAAGAGACCCAGTACTTC. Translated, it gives CASSNGGIQETQYF.

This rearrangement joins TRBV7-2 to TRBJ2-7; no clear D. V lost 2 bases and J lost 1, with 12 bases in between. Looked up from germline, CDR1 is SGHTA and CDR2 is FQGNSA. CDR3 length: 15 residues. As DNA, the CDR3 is TGTGCCAGCAGCTTAAGAATGAGCGTATCCTACGAGCAGTACTTC. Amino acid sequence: CASSLRMSVSYEQYF.

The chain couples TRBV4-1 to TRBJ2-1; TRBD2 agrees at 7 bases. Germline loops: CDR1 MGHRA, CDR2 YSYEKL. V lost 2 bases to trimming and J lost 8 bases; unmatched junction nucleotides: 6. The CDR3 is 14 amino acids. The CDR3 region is CASSQMIAGYEQFF. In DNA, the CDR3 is TGCGCCAGCAGCCAAATGATAGCGGGCTATGAGCAGTTCTTC.

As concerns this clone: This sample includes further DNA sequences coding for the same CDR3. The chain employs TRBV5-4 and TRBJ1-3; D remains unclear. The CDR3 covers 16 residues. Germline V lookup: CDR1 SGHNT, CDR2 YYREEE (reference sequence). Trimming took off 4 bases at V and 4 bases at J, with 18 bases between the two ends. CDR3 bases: TGTGCCAGCAGCCCGACGCAGAGCAGGTTCGGAAACACCATATATTTT. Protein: CASSPTQSRFGNTIYF. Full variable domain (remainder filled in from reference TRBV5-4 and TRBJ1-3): ETGVTQSPTHLIKTRGQQVTLRCSSQSGHNTVSWYQQALGQGPQFIFQYYREEENGRGNFPPRFSGLQFPNYSSELNVNALELDDSALYLCASSPTQSRFGNTIYFGEGSWLTVV.

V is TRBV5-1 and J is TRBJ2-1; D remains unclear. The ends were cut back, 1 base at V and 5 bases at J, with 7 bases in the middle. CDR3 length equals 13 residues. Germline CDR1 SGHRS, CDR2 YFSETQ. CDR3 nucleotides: TGCGCCAGCAGCTTGTTCGGAGACAATGAGCAGTTCTTC. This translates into CASSLFGDNEQFF.

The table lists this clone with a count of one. CDR3 in amino acids: CASSFGIHRLSEAFF. For the CDR3, the DNA is TGTGCCAGCAGTTTTGGCATCCATCGCCTGTCTGAAGCTTTCTTT. The chain joins TRBV28 to TRBJ1-1; D not resolved. Trimming shortened V by 3 bases and J by 6 bases, and 17 bases separated the two germline ends. This CDR3 is built from 15 residues. From germline, CDR1 is MDHEN and CDR2 SYDVKM.

CDR3 sequence: CASGGASGLNTGELFF. The CDR3 bases are TGTGCCAGCGGAGGGGCTAGCGGGTTGAACACCGGGGAGCTGTTTTTT. The chain uses TRBV6-6 and TRBJ2-2; 8 bases line up with TRBD2. CDR3 length: 16 amino acids. From germline, CDR1 is MNHNY and CDR2 SVGAGI (reference sequence). V dropped 8 bases and J dropped 1; count of bases not matched to a gene: 9.

CDR3 residues: CASSIGGQVDEQYF. CDR3 DNA: TGTGCCAGTAGTATAGGGGGACAGGTGGACGAGCAGTACTTC. This rearrangement joins TRBV19 to TRBJ2-7; 8 positions match TRBD1. The CDR3 has 14 amino acids. Germline values: CDR1 LNHDA, CDR2 SQIVND (reference sequence). V trimming: 1 base; J trimming: 5 bases; junction bases outside the gene matches: 4.

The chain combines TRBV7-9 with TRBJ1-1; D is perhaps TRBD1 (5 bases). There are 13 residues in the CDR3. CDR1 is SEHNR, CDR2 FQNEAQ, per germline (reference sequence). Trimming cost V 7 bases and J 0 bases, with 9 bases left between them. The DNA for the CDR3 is TGTGCCAGCAAACAGGACCTGAACACTGAAGCTTTCTTT. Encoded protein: CASKQDLNTEAFF.

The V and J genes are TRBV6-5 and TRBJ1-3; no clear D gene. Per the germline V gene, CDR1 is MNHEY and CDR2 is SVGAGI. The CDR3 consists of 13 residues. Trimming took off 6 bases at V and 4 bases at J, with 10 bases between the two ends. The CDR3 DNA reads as TGTGCCAGCAGCCCCCCTTTGGGAAACACCATATATTTT. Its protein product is CASSPPLGNTIYF.

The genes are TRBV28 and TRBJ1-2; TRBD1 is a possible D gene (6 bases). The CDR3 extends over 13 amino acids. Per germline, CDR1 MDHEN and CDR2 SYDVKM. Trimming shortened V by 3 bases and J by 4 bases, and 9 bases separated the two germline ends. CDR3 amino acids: CASSLGGPYGYTF. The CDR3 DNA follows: TGTGCCAGCAGTTTGGGGGGGCCCTATGGCTACACCTTC.

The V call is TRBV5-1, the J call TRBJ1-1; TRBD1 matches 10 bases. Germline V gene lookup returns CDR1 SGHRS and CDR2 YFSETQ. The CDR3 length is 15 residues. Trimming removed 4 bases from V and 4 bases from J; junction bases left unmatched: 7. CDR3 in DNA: TGCGCCAGCAGCCCCCAGGACAGGGGGTTCACTGAAGCTTTCTTT. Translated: CASSPQDRGFTEAFF.

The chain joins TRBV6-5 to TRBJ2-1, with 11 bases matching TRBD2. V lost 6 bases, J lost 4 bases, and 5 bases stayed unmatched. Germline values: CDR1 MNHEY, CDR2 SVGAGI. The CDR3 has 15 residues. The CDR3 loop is CASRTGTSGYNEQFF. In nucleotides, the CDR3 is TGTGCCAGCAGGACCGGGACTAGCGGTTACAATGAGCAGTTCTTC.

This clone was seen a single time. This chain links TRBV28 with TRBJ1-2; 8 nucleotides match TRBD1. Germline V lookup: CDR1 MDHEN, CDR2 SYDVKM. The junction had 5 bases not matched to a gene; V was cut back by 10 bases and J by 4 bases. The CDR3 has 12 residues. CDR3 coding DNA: TGTGCCATCAATACAGGGGGCTATGGCTACACCTTC. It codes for CAINTGGYGYTF.

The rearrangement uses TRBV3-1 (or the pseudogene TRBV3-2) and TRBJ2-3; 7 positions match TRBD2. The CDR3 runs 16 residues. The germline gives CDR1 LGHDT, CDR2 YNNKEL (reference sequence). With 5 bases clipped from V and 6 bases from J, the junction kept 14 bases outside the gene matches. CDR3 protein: CASSSQRLGGSDTQYF. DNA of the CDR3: TGTGCCAGCAGCTCGCAGCGCCTCGGGGGGTCCGATACGCAGTATTTT.

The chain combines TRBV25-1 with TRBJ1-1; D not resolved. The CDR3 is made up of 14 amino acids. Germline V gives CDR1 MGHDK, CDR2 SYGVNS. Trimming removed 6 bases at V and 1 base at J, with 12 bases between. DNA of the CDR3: TGTGCCAGCAGCACAGTGCTCCGGAACACTGAAGCTTTCTTT. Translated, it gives CASSTVLRNTEAFF.